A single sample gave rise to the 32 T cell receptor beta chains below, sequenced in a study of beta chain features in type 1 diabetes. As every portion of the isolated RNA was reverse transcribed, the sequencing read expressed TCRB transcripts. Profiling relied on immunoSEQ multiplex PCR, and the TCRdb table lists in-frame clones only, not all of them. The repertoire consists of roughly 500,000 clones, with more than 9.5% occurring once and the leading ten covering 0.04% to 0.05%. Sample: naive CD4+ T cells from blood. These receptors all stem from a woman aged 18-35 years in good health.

This CDR3 is CASSRRPRSYEQYV. As DNA, the CDR3 is TGTGCCAGCAGCCGACGCCCGAGGAGCTACGAGCAGTACGTC. This rearrangement joins TRBV28 to TRBJ2-7; no definite D call. CDR3 length: 14 amino acids. V was trimmed by 6 bases and J by 3 bases, leaving 15 bases between them. Germline CDR1 and CDR2: MDHEN and SYDVKM.

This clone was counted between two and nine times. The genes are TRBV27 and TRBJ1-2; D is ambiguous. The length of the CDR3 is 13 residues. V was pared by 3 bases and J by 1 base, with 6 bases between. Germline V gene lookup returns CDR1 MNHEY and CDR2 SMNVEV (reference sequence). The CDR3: CASSLYLNYGYTF. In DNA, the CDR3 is TGTGCCAGCAGTTTGTACCTTAACTATGGCTACACCTTC.

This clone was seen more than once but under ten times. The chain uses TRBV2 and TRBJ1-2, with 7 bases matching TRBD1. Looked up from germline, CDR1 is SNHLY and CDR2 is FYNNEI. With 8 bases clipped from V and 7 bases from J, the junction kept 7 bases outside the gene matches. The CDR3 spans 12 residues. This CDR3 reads CASGQAMPGYTF. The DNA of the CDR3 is TGTGCCAGCGGACAGGCAATGCCTGGCTACACCTTC. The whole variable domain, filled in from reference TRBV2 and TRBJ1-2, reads EPEVTQTPSHQVTQMGQEVILRCVPISNHLYFYWYRQILGQKVEFLVSFYNNEISEKSEIFDDQFSVERPDGSNFTLKIRSTKLEDSAMYFCASGQAMPGYTFGSGTRLTVV.

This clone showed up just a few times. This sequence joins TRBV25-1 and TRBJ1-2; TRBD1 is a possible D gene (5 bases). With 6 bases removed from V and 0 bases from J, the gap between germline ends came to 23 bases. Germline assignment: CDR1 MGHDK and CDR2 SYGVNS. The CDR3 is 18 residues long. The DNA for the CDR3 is TGTGCCAGCAGGCACTCCCGGGGGGAACTCAGTACTAACTATGGCTACACCTTC. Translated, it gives CASRHSRGELSTNYGYTF.

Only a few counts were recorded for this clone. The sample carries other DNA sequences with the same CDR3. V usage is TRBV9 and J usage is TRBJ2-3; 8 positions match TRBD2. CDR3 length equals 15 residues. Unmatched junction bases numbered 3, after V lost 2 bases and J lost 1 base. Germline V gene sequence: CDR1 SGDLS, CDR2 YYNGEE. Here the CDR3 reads CASSVLAGGTDTQYF. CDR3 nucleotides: TGTGCCAGCAGCGTCCTAGCGGGCGGCACAGATACGCAGTATTTT. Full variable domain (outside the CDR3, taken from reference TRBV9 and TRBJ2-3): DSGVTQTPKHLITATGQRVTLRCSPRSGDLSVYWYQQSLDQGLQFLIQYYNGEERAKGNILERFSAQQFPDLHSELNLSSLELGDSALYFCASSVLAGGTDTQYFGPGTRLTVL.

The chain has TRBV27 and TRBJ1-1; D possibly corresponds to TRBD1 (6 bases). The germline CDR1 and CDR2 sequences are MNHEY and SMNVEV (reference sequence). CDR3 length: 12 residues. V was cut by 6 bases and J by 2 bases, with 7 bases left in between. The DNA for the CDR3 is TGTGCCAGCAGCAGGGGTAACACTGAAGCTTTCTTT. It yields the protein CASSRGNTEAFF.

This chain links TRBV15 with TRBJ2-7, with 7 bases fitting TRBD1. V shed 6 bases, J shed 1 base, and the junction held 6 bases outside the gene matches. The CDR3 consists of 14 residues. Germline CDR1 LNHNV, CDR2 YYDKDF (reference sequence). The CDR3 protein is CATRDRQGSYEQYV. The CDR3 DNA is TGTGCCACCAGGGACCGACAGGGATCCTACGAGCAGTACGTC.

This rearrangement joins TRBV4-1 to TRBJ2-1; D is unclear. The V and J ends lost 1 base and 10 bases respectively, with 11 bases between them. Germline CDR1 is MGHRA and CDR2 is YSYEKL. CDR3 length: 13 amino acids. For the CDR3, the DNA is TGCGCCAGCAGCCAAGTAGGGTTGGCAGAGCAGTTCTTC. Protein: CASSQVGLAEQFF.

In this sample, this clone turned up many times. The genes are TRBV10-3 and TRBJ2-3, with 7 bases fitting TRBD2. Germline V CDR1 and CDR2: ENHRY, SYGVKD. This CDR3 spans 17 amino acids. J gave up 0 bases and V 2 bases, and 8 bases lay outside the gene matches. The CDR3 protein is CAISEALGLTSTDTQYF. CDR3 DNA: TGTGCCATCAGTGAGGCGTTGGGACTAACTAGCACAGATACGCAGTATTTT.

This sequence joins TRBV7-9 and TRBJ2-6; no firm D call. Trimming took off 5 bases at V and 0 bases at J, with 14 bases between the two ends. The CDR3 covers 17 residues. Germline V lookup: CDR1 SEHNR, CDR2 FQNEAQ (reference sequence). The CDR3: CASSQPGLRSGANVLTF. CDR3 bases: TGTGCCAGCAGCCAACCGGGTCTCCGCTCTGGGGCCAACGTCCTGACTTTC.

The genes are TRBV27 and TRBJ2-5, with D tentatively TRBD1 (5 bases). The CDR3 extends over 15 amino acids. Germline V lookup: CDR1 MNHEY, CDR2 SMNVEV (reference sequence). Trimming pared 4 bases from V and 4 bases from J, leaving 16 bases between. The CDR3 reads CASSSASRERETQYF. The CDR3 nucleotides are TGTGCCAGCAGTTCAGCCAGCAGGGAACGAGAGACCCAGTACTTC.

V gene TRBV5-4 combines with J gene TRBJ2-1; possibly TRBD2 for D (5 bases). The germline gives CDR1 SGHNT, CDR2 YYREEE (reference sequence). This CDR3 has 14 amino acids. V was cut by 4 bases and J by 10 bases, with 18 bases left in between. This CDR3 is CASSLGIRPGEQFF. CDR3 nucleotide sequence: TGTGCCAGCAGCCTGGGGATTCGACCGGGGGAGCAGTTCTTC.

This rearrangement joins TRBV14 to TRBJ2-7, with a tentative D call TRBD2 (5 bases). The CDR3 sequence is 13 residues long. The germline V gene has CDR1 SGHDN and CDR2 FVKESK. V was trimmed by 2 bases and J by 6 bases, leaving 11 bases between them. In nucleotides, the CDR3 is TGTGCCAGCAGCCAAAGGATACTAGGCGAGCAGTACGTC. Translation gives CASSQRILGEQYV.

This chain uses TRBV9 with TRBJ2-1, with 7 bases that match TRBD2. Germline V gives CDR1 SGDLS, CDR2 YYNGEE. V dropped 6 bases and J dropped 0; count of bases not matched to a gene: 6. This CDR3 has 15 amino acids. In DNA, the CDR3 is TGTGCCAGCAACCGCGGGAGTATCTCCTACAATGAGCAGTTCTTC. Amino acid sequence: CASNRGSISYNEQFF.

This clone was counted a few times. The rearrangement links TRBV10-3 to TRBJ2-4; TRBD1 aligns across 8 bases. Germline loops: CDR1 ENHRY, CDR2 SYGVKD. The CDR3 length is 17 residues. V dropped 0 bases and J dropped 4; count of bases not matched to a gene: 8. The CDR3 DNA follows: TGTGCCATCAGTGAGTCCCTTGGTACAGGGGGAAAAAACATTCAGTACTTC. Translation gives CAISESLGTGGKNIQYF.

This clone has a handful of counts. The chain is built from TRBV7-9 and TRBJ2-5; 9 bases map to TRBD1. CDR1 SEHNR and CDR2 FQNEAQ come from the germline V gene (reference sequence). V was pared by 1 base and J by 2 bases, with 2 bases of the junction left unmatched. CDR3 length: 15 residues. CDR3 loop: CASSLVGQGQETQYF. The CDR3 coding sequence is TGTGCCAGCAGCTTAGTAGGACAGGGGCAAGAGACCCAGTACTTC.

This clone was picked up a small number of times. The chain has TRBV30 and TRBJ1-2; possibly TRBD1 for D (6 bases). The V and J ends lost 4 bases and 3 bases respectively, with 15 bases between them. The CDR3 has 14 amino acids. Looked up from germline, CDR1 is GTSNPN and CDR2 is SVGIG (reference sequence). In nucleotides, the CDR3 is TGTGCCTGGACCTCAGACAGGAGAGACTATGGCTACACCTTC. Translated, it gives CAWTSDRRDYGYTF. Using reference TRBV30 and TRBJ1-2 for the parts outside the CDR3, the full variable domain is SQTIHQWPATLVQPVGSPLSLECTVEGTSNPNLYWYRQAAGRGLQLLFYSVGIGQISSEVPQNLSASRPQDRQFILSSKKLLLSDSGFYLCAWTSDRRDYGYTFGSGTRLTVV.

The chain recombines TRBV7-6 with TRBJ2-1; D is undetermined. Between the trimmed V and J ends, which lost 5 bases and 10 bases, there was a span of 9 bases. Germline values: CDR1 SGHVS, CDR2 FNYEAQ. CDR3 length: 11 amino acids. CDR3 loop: CASSQAREQFF. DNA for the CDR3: TGTGCCAGCAGCCAGGCCCGGGAGCAGTTCTTC. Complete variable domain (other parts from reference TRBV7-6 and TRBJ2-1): GAGVSQSPRYKVTKRGQDVALRCDPISGHVSLYWYRQALGQGPEFLTYFNYEAQQDKSGLPNDRFSAERPEGSISTLTIQRTEQRDSAMYRCASSQAREQFFGPGTRLTVL.

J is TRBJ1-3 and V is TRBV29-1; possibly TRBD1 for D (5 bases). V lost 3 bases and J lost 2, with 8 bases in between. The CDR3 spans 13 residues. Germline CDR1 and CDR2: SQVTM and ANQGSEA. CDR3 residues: CSVERGAGNTIYF. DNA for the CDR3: TGCAGCGTTGAGAGGGGAGCTGGAAACACCATATATTTT.

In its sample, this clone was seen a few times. The chain's CDR3 is CASSGNRGHNEQFF. CDR3 sequence (DNA): TGTGCCAGCAGTGGAAACAGGGGCCACAATGAGCAGTTCTTC. The genes are TRBV2 and TRBJ2-1; 7 positions match TRBD1. The ends lost 4 bases at V and 5 bases at J; junction bases unmatched: 5. CDR1 and CDR2 from the germline V gene are SNHLY and FYNNEI. The CDR3 consists of 14 residues. The complete variable domain, with remaining parts taken from reference TRBV2 and TRBJ2-1, reads EPEVTQTPSHQVTQMGQEVILRCVPISNHLYFYWYRQILGQKVEFLVSFYNNEISEKSEIFDDQFSVERPDGSNFTLKIRSTKLEDSAMYFCASSGNRGHNEQFFGPGTRLTVL.

For the CDR3, the DNA is TGTGCCACCTTCCTCGGTAGGGGAGACTACGAGCAGTACTTC. It specifies CATFLGRGDYEQYF. This chain links TRBV2 with TRBJ2-7, with D possibly called TRBD1 or TRBD2 (5 bases each). This CDR3 spans 14 amino acids. V was cut by 10 bases and J by 3 bases, with 19 bases left in between. In germline, CDR1 is SNHLY, CDR2 FYNNEI.

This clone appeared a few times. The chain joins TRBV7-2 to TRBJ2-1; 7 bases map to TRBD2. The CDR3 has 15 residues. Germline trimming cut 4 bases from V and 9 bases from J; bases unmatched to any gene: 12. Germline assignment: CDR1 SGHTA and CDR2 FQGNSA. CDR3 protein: CASSSASGREFEQFF. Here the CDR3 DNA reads TGTGCCAGCAGCTCAGCGTCAGGGCGGGAGTTTGAGCAGTTCTTC.

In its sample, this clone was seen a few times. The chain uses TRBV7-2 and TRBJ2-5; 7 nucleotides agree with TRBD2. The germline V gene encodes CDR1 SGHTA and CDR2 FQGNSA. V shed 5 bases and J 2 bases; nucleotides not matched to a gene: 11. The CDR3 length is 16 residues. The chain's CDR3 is CASSRRDTSVQETQYF. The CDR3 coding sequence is TGTGCCAGCAGCCGAAGAGACACTAGCGTTCAAGAGACCCAGTACTTC. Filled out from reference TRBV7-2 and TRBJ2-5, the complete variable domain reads GAGVSQSPSNKVTEKGKDVELRCDPISGHTALYWYRQSLGQGLEFLIYFQGNSAPDKSGLPSDRFSAERTGGSVSTLTIQRTQQEDSAVYLCASSRRDTSVQETQYFGPGTRLLVL.

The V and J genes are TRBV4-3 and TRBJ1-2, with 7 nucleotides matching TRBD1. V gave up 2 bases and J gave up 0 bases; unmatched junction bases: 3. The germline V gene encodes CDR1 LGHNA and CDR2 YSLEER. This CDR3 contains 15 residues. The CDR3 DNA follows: TGCGCCAGCAGCCAATCGGACAGGACTAACTATGGCTACACCTTC. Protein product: CASSQSDRTNYGYTF.

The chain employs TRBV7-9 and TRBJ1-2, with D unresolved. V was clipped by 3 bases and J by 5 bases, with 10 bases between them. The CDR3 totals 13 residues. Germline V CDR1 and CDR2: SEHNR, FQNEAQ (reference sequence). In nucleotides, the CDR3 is TGTGCCAGCAGCTTGCCGTCAGGATATGGCTACACCTTC. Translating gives CASSLPSGYGYTF.

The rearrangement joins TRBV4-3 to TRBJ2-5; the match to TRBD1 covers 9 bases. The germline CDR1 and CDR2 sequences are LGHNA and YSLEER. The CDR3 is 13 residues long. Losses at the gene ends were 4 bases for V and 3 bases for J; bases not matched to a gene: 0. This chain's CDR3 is CASSRTGEETQYF. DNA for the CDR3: TGCGCCAGCAGCCGGACAGGGGAAGAGACCCAGTACTTC.

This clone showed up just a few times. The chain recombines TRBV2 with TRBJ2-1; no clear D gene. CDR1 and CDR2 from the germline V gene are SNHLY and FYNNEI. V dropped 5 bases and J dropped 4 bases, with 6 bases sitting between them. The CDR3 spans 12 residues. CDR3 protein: CASSSMYNEQFF. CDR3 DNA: TGTGCCAGCAGTTCTATGTACAATGAGCAGTTCTTC.

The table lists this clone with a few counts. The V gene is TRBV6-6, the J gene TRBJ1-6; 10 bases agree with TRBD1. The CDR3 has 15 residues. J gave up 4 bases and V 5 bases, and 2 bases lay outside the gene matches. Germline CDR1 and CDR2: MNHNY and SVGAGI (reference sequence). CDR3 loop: CASSDRGPYNSPLHF. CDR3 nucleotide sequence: TGTGCCAGCAGTGACAGGGGGCCTTATAATTCACCCCTCCACTTT.

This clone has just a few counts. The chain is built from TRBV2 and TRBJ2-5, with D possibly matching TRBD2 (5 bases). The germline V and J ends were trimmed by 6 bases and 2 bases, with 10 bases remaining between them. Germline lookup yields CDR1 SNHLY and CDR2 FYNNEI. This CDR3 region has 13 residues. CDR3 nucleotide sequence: TGTGCCAGCAGGGGAGATGGTCAAGAGACCCAGTACTTC. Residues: CASRGDGQETQYF. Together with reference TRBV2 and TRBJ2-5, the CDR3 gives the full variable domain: EPEVTQTPSHQVTQMGQEVILRCVPISNHLYFYWYRQILGQKVEFLVSFYNNEISEKSEIFDDQFSVERPDGSNFTLKIRSTKLEDSAMYFCASRGDGQETQYFGPGTRLLVL.

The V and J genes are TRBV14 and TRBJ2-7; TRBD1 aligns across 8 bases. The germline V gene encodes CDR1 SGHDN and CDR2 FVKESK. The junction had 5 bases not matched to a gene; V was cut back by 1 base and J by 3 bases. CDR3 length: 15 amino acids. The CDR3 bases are TGTGCCAGCAGCCAAGGGACAGGGACTCTCTACGAGCAGTACTTC. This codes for CASSQGTGTLYEQYF.

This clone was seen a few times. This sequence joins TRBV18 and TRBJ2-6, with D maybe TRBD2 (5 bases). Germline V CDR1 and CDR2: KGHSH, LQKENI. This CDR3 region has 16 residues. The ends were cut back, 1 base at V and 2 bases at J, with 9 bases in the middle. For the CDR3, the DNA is TGTGCCAGCTCACCACGGTCCGGGGCTGGGGCCAACGTCCTGACTTTC. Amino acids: CASSPRSGAGANVLTF.

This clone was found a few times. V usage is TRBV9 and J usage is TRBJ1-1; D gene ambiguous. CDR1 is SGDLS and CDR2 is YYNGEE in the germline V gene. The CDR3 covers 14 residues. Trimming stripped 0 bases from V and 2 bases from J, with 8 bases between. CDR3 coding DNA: TGTGCCAGCAGCGTAGAGGGATTTAACACTGAAGCTTTCTTT. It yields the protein CASSVEGFNTEAFF.